This T cell receptor (beta chain) comes out of a study of T cells in localized non-small cell lung cancer. General study findings and limits: Without multi-region sequencing, intratumor heterogeneity could not be excluded. Paired adjacent lung recovered a median approximately 57 of the top 100 tumor clones.

J gave up 5 bases and V 10 bases, and 10 bases lay outside the gene matches. The CDR3 totals 15 residues. CDR1 is MNHGY, CDR2 SAAAGT, per germline. Ten or more counts support this clone. Its specificity is unknown. Assay used: immunoSEQ multiplex PCR; TCRdb lists only in-frame clones, some missing. This sample has around 12,000 clones, with roughly 27% found just once. This chain links TRBV6-8 with TRBJ1-5; 11 bases map to TRBD1. The TCR sequence derives from a female donor at least 60 years old with stage I lung adenocarcinoma. The sequencing here drew on lung tumor tissue, taken before any cancer treatment. DNA for the CDR3: TGTGCCATCAGCGGGACAGGGGGATTTGATCAGCCCCAGCATTTT. This translates into CAISGTGGFDQPQHF.